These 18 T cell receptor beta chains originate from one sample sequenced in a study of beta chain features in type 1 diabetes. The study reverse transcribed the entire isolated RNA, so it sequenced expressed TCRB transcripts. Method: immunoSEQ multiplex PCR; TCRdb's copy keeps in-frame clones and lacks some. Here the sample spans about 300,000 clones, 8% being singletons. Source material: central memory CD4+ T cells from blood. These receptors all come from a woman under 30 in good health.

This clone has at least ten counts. The CDR3 DNA follows: TGTGCCAGCAGCTCGGTCCAGGGGGCGTCACCCCTCCACTTT. Protein product: CASSSVQGASPLHF. The rearrangement joins TRBV7-9 to TRBJ1-6; 8 positions match TRBD1. The CDR3 sequence is 14 residues long. The germline V gene has CDR1 SEHNR and CDR2 FQNEAQ (reference sequence). V was pared by 4 bases and J by 10 bases, with 6 bases of the junction left unmatched.

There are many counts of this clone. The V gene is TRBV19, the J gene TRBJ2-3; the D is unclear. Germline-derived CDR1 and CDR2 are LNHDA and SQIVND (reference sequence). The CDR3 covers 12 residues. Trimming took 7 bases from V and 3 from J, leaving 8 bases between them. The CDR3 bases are TGTGCCAGTAATAGTGAGACAGATACGCAGTATTTT. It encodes CASNSETDTQYF.

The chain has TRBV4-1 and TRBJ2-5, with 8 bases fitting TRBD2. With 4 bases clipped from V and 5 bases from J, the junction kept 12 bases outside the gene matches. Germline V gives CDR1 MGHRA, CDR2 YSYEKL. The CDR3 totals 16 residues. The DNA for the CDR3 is TGCGCCAGCAGCCTCGTCGGTCGGGGGGGGCGCGAGACCCAGTACTTC. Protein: CASSLVGRGGRETQYF.

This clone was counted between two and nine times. In DNA, the CDR3 is TGTGCCAGCAGCCCTCAGGGCTTGAAAGAGACCCAGTACTTC. Translated: CASSPQGLKETQYF. The V call is TRBV7-2, the J call TRBJ2-5; D might be TRBD1 (5 bases). The CDR3 covers 14 residues. Germline assignment: CDR1 SGHTA and CDR2 FQGNSA. Trimming took off 5 bases at V and 3 bases at J, with 13 bases between the two ends.

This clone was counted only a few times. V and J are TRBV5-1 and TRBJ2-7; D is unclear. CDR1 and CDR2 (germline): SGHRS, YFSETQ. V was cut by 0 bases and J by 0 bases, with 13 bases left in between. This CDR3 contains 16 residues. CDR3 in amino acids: CASSLGIGTFSYEQYF. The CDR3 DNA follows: TGCGCCAGCAGCTTGGGAATAGGAACGTTCTCCTACGAGCAGTACTTC.

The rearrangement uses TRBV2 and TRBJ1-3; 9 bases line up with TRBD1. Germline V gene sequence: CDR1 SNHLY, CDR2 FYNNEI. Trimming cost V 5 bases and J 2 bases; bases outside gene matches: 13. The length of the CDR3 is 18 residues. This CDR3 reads CASSPGQGRSAAGNTIYF. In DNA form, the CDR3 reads TGTGCCAGCAGTCCGGGACAGGGTCGGTCTGCCGCTGGAAACACCATATATTTT. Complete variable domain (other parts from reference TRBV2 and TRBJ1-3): EPEVTQTPSHQVTQMGQEVILRCVPISNHLYFYWYRQILGQKVEFLVSFYNNEISEKSEIFDDQFSVERPDGSNFTLKIRSTKLEDSAMYFCASSPGQGRSAAGNTIYFGEGSWLTVV.

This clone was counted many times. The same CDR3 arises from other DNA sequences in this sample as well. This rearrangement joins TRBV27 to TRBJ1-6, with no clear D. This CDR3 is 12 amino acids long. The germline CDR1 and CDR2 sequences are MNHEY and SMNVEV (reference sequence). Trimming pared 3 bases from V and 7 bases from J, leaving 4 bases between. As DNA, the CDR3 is TGTGCCAGCAGTTTTGTAAATTCACCCCTCCACTTT. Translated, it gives CASSFVNSPLHF.

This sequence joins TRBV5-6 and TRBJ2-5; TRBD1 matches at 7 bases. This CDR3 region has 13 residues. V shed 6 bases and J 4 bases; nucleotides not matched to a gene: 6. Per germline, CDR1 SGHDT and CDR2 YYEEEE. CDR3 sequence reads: CASTSDRTETQYF. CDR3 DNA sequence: TGTGCCAGCACCTCGGACAGGACAGAGACCCAGTACTTC.

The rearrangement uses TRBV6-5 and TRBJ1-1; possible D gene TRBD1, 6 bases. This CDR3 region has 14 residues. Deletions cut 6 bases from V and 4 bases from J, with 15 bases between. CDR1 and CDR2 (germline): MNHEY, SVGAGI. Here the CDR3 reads CASRREAQGTEAFF. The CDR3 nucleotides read TGTGCCAGCAGGAGGGAAGCACAGGGCACTGAAGCTTTCTTT.

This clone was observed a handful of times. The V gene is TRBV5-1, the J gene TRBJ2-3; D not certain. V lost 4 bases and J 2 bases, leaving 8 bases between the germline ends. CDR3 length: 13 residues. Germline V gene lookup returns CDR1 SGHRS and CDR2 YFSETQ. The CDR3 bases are TGCGCCAGCAGCCCCGACAACACAGATACGCAGTATTTT. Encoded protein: CASSPDNTDTQYF.

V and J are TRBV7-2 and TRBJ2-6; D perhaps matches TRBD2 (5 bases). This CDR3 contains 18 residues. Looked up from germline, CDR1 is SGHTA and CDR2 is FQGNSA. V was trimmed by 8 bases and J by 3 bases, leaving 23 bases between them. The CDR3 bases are TGTGCCAGCCACCGCGGGTCTCGCTCTTTAAGTGGGGCCAACGTCCTGACTTTC. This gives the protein CASHRGSRSLSGANVLTF.

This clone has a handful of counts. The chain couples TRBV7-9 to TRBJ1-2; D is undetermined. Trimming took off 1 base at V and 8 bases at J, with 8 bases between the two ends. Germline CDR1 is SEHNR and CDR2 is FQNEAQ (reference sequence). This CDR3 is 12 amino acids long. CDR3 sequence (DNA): TGTGCCAGCAGCTTAGAGGGCTGGGGCTACACCTTC. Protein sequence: CASSLEGWGYTF.

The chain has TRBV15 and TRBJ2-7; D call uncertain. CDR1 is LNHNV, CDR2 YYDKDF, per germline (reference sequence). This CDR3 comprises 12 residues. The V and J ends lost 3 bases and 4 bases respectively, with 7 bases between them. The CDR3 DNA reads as TGTGCCACCAGCAGGTTGGGATACGAGCAGTACTTC. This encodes CATSRLGYEQYF.

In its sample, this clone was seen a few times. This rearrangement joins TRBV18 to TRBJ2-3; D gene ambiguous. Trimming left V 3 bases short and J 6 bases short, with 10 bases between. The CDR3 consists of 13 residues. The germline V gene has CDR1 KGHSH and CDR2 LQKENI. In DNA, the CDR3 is TGTGCCAGCTCACCGGCCCGGGCGGATACGCAGTATTTT. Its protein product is CASSPARADTQYF. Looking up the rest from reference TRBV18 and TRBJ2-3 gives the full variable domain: NAGVMQNPRHLVRRRGQEARLRCSPMKGHSHVYWYRQLPEEGLKFMVYLQKENIIDESGMPKERFSAEFPKEGPSILRIQQVVRGDSAAYFCASSPARADTQYFGPGTRLTVL.

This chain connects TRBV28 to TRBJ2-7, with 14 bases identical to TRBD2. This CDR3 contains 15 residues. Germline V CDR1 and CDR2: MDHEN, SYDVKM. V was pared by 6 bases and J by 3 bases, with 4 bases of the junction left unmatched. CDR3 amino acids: CASRPGTSGGYEQYV. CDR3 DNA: TGTGCCAGCAGACCCGGGACTAGCGGGGGCTACGAGCAGTACGTC.

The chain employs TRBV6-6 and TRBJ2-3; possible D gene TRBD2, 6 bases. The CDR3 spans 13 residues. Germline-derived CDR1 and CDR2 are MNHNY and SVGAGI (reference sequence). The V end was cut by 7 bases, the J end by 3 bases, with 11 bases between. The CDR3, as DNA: TGTGCCAGCACAGGGAGGCGTACAGATACGCAGTATTTT. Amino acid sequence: CASTGRRTDTQYF.

This CDR3 reads CASSDFGTDQPQHF. DNA for the CDR3: TGTGCCAGCAGTGATTTCGGGACGGATCAGCCCCAGCATTTT. V usage is TRBV25-1 and J usage is TRBJ1-5; weak D call: TRBD1 (5 bases). Germline values: CDR1 MGHDK, CDR2 SYGVNS. The V and J ends lost 3 bases and 5 bases respectively, with 11 bases between them. There are 14 residues in the CDR3.

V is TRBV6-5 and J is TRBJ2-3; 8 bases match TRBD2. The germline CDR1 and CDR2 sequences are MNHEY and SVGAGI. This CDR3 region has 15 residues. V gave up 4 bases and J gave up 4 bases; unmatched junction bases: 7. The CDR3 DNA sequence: TGTGCCAGCAGTTTATTCGGACTAGCCGCAGATACGCAGTATTTT. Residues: CASSLFGLAADTQYF.